This T cell receptor beta chain was captured by sequencing in a study of blood T cell repertoires in COVID-19 (dated by TCRdb to the early 2020s). Some background on the complete study: Samples from collaborators originated in the United States, Italy and Spain and spanned both the acute and convalescent phases of COVID-19. The sample metadata nearly always contained a de-identified subject ID, COVID-19 status, age in years and sex. The samples were drawn from two sources: the first 160 participants of the ongoing ImmuneRACE study, and 950 to 1,500 subjects contributed by 6 global collaborators. The repertoires were released in a freely available public database intended as a resource for research on the immune response to SARS-CoV-2. Subjects who had been exposed to COVID-19, were actively infected with it, or had recovered from it provided the deeply sampled blood TCRbeta repertoires that made up the dataset. The material from the prospective study consisted of cDNA or gDNA derived from T cells, B-cell-depleted T cells, or PBMCs. Where HLA class I and class II types were available, the types were taken from metadata supplied by the sample provider, not from assay-based typing. What the work shows at the level of the full study, not this receptor alone: The quantity of clinical and demographic metadata differed by source and by participant and was supplied without curation.

TCRbeta CDR3 regions were amplified from genomic DNA using the immunoSEQ Assay, a bias-controlled multiplex PCR. The authors' pipeline ran thus. The number of nucleated cells in each sample was estimated from the amplification of reference gene primers within the assay. Sequence reads were collapsed and filtered to measure the absolute abundance of every unique TCRbeta CDR3 rearrangement. For each sample, productive Simpson clonality was calculated by taking the square root of Simpson's diversity index across productive rearrangements. The clones in this table, taken by TCRdb from immuneACCESS, are in-frame only. Not every clone is retained; where verified, under half of the shortfall comes from an unresolved V gene, and the cause of the rest is unknown. V and J calls and clone size are copied from that table; D and trimming were computed from the DNA. This sample holds over 85,000 clones; approximately 65% were observed only once. Under 10% of the sample belongs to the ten largest clones.

The collaborating institutions used their own protocols to collect whole blood in K2EDTA tubes. Collaborator samples were shipped for TCRbeta analysis as frozen whole blood, isolated PBMCs, or DNA extracted from either sample type. For this clone: It has no known antigen specificity. No qualities accompany the bases; no much larger clone lies one base away.

Taken from the germline V gene, the CDR1 and CDR2 loops are SGHRS and YFSETQ. Ends trimmed: V by 5 bases, J by 3 bases; bases unmatched to a gene: 6. Taken from cysteine to phenylalanine, the CDR3 has 16 residues. CDR3 DNA only is kept here, 48 bases in frame from base 1. The TCR was taken from a woman in her sixties with acute or convalescent COVID-19. Sequencing used peripheral blood. This chain is built from TRBV5-1 and TRBJ2-1, with TRBD2 identical over 12 junction bases. The nucleotide sequence reads as follows: TGCGCCAGCAGGCCCTGGACTAGCGGGGACTACAATGAGCAGTTCTTC. Protein translation: CASRPWTSGDYNEQFF.